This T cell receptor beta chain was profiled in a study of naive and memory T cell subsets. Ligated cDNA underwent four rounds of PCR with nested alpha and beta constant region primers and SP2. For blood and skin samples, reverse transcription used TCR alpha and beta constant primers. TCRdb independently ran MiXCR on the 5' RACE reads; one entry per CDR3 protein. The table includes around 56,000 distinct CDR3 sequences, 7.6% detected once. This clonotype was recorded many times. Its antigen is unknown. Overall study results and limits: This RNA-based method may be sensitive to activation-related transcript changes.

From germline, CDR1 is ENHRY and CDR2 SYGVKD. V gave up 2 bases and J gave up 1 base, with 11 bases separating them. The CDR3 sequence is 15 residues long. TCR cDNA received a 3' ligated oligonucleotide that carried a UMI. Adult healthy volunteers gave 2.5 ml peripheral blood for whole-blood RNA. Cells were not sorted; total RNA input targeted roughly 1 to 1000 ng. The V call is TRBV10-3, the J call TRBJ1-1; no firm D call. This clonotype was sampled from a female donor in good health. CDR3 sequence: CAISENPRQNTEAFF. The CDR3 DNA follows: TGTGCCATCAGTGAGAACCCCCGACAGAACACTGAAGCTTTCTTT.